These 18 T cell receptor beta chains originate from one sample sequenced in a study of blood T cell repertoires in COVID-19 (TCRdb year 2020). The library was built by means of the immunoSEQ multiplex PCR assay. TCRdb stores this immuneACCESS table with in-frame sequences only. Part of the clones is absent; in the studies checked, under half of the shortfall reflects unresolved V genes, and no reason is known for the rest. The sample profile shows over 50,000 clones; 85% of them were found once. The ten largest clones add up to about 10% of the sample. Sample: peripheral blood. These receptor sequences come from a human donor in a cohort sampled during active COVID-19.

J is TRBJ2-7 and V is TRBV18, with TRBD1 matching 8 bases. Trimming cost V 2 bases and J 5 bases; bases outside gene matches: 5. The V gene's germline CDR1 is KGHSH and CDR2 LQKENI. The CDR3 loop spans 14 amino acids. This chain's CDR3 is CASSPDRGKNEQYF. The CDR3 DNA reads TGTGCCAGCTCACCAGACAGGGGCAAGAACGAGCAGTACTTC.

This rearrangement joins TRBV5-6 to TRBJ1-2; 7 bases match TRBD1. Germline V gives CDR1 SGHDT, CDR2 YYEEEE. The J segment lost 5 bases and the V segment lost 0 bases, leaving 7 bases of the junction unmatched. The CDR3 extends over 15 amino acids. CDR3 protein: CASSLVGGGDYGYTF. Here the CDR3 DNA reads TGTGCCAGCAGCTTGGTAGGAGGGGGCGATTATGGCTACACCTTC.

This clone was observed once. This chain links TRBV7-7 with TRBJ2-7; 9 bases line up with TRBD2. This CDR3 contains 16 residues. Per the germline V gene, CDR1 is SSHAT and CDR2 is FNYEAQ (reference sequence). Unmatched junction bases numbered 9, after V lost 5 bases and J lost 1 base. CDR3 loop: CASSPQREASSYEQYF. The CDR3 DNA reads as TGTGCCAGCAGCCCTCAGCGGGAGGCCTCTTCCTACGAGCAGTACTTC.

The chain recombines TRBV6-5 with TRBJ1-2, with D unresolved. This CDR3 is built from 13 residues. V lost 5 bases and J lost 8, with 15 bases in between. From germline, CDR1 is MNHEY and CDR2 SVGAGI. The CDR3 spells CASSPPGGGGYTF. The CDR3 region has the DNA TGTGCCAGCAGTCCCCCCGGAGGAGGGGGCTACACCTTC.

This clone was observed a few times. The rearrangement joins TRBV2 to TRBJ1-2; 10 bases line up with TRBD1. This CDR3 is 14 amino acids long. The V gene's germline CDR1 is SNHLY and CDR2 FYNNEI. V gave up 6 bases and J gave up 8 bases; unmatched junction bases: 9. The CDR3 DNA follows: TGTGCCAGCAGCCGCGACAGGGGGCGTGTGGGCTACACCTTC. Translation: CASSRDRGRVGYTF. Looking up the rest from reference TRBV2 and TRBJ1-2 gives the full variable domain: EPEVTQTPSHQVTQMGQEVILRCVPISNHLYFYWYRQILGQKVEFLVSFYNNEISEKSEIFDDQFSVERPDGSNFTLKIRSTKLEDSAMYFCASSRDRGRVGYTFGSGTRLTVV.

This clone was observed a handful of times. The chain carries TRBV30 and TRBJ1-2; TRBD1 matches 8 bases. The CDR3 totals 13 residues. Germline CDR1 is GTSNPN and CDR2 is SVGIG (reference sequence). The V segment lost 5 bases and the J segment 2 bases; nucleotides outside the gene matches: 4. The CDR3 loop is CAWQDRANYGYTF. CDR3 nucleotides: TGTGCCTGGCAGGACAGGGCCAACTATGGCTACACCTTC. Complete variable domain (other parts from reference TRBV30 and TRBJ1-2): SQTIHQWPATLVQPVGSPLSLECTVEGTSNPNLYWYRQAAGRGLQLLFYSVGIGQISSEVPQNLSASRPQDRQFILSSKKLLLSDSGFYLCAWQDRANYGYTFGSGTRLTVV.

This clone was found once. This chain joins TRBV16 and TRBJ1-5; D gene ambiguous. This CDR3 has 16 residues. Germline CDR1 reads KGHSY; CDR2 reads FQNENV. The germline V and J ends were trimmed by 4 bases and 3 bases, with 16 bases remaining between them. The CDR3 region has the DNA TGTGCCAGCAGCCTATCCTTAGACAAGCTCAATCAGCCCCAGCATTTT. It codes for CASSLSLDKLNQPQHF.

The chain combines TRBV4-2 with TRBJ1-1, with D maybe TRBD1 (6 bases). The CDR3 is 15 amino acids. Germline loops: CDR1 LGHNA, CDR2 YNFKEQ. Trimming pared 4 bases from V and 3 bases from J, leaving 15 bases between. CDR3 DNA: TGTGCCAGCAGCCCTCCCGTAGGGGGGGACACTGAAGCTTTCTTT. As protein: CASSPPVGGDTEAFF.

The chain links TRBV7-9 to TRBJ2-7; 11 bases line up with TRBD2. V trimming: 5 bases; J trimming: 0 bases; junction bases outside the gene matches: 9. The CDR3 runs 17 residues. CDR1 is SEHNR, CDR2 FQNEAQ, per germline (reference sequence). The DNA of the CDR3 is TGTGCCAGCAGCGACCCAACTAGCGGGAGTTACTCCTACGAGCAGTACTTC. This translates into CASSDPTSGSYSYEQYF.

The sample holds many counts of this clone. This chain connects TRBV28 to TRBJ1-2, with D perhaps TRBD1 (6 bases). V shed 6 bases and J shed 5 bases, with 19 bases lying between them. CDR1 is MDHEN and CDR2 is SYDVKM in the germline V gene. The CDR3 totals 15 residues. The DNA for the CDR3 is TGTGCCAGCAGCAGCATTACAGGGCCCAAATATGGCTACACCTTC. Translation: CASSSITGPKYGYTF.

The V call is TRBV18, the J call TRBJ1-1; weak D call: TRBD1 (5 bases). The CDR3 is made up of 15 amino acids. Per germline, CDR1 KGHSH and CDR2 LQKENI. V was pared by 3 bases and J by 2 bases, with 13 bases between. The CDR3 is CASSPSRTLNTEAFF. The DNA for the CDR3 is TGTGCCAGCTCACCTTCCAGGACACTTAACACTGAAGCTTTCTTT.

This chain uses TRBV6-1 with TRBJ1-5, with TRBD1 as a possible D gene (6 bases). The CDR3 runs to 15 residues. Germline values: CDR1 MNHNS, CDR2 SASEGT. The germline V and J ends were trimmed by 0 bases and 6 bases, with 12 bases remaining between them. CDR3 nucleotides: TGTGCCAGCAGTGAAGCCGGACAGTTCGGTCAGCCCCAGCATTTT. It yields the protein CASSEAGQFGQPQHF.

The chain uses TRBV4-1 and TRBJ2-3; D call uncertain. The germline CDR1 and CDR2 sequences are MGHRA and YSYEKL. Trimming removed 6 bases at V and 7 bases at J, with 20 bases between. The CDR3 consists of 15 residues. Here the CDR3 reads CASSRLIQADYTQYF. The DNA of the CDR3 is TGCGCCAGCAGTCGTCTAATTCAAGCCGATTATACGCAGTATTTT.

Comment on this clone: A read error may account for a junction end that differs from germline. The chain combines TRBV7-7 with TRBJ2-1; 8 bases are a match to TRBD2. There are 15 residues in the CDR3. Germline CDR1 is SSHAT and CDR2 is FNYEAQ (reference sequence). This CDR3 reads CASSLDSGAYNEQFF. CDR3 DNA: TGTGCTAGCAGCTTAGATAGCGGGGCCTACAATGAGCAGTTCTTC.

The CDR3: CASSPGLAGGNEQFF. The CDR3 DNA is TGCGCCAGCAGCCCGGGACTAGCGGGAGGAAATGAGCAGTTCTTC. The chain employs TRBV4-1 and TRBJ2-1; 15 bases agree with TRBD2. Trimming cost V 4 bases and J 7 bases; bases outside gene matches: 2. Germline V CDR1 and CDR2: MGHRA, YSYEKL. The CDR3 runs 15 residues.

V gene TRBV19 combines with J gene TRBJ1-1, with D possibly matching TRBD1 (6 bases). In germline, CDR1 is LNHDA, CDR2 SQIVND (reference sequence). V gave up 6 bases and J gave up 5 bases, with 13 bases separating them. The CDR3 spans 13 residues. CDR3 bases: TGTGCCAGTAGCCCGACAGGAAGGACTGAAGCTTTCTTT. Translated, it gives CASSPTGRTEAFF.

V usage is TRBV7-2 and J usage is TRBJ2-4; a weak D match, TRBD2 (5 bases). Trimming left V 3 bases short and J 3 bases short, with 12 bases between. Germline V gene lookup returns CDR1 SGHTA and CDR2 FQGNSA. The CDR3 is 15 residues long. The CDR3 spells CASSFAGSVKNIQYF. Here the CDR3 DNA reads TGTGCCAGCAGCTTTGCGGGTAGTGTCAAAAACATTCAGTACTTC.

The gene calls are TRBV6-2 or TRBV6-3 and TRBJ1-2, with a tentative D call TRBD1 (5 bases). V lost 5 bases and J 4 bases, leaving 14 bases between the germline ends. The CDR3 runs to 14 residues. Germline V gives CDR1 MNHEY, CDR2 SVGEGT. The CDR3 bases are TGTGCCAGCAGTGTTAACGCGGGACGCTATGGCTACACCTTC. As protein: CASSVNAGRYGYTF.